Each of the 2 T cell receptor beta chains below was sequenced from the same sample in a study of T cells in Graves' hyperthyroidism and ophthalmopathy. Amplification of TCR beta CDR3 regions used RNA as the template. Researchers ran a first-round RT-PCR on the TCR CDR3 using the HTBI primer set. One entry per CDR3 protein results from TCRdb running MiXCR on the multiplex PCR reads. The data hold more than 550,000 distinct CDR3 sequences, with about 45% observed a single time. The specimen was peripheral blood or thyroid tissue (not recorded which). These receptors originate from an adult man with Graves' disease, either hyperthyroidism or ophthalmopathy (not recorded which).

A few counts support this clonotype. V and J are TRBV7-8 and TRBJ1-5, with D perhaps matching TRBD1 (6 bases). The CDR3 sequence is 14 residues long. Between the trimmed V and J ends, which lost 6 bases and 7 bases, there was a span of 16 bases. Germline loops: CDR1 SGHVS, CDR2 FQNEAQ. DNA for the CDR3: TGTGCCAGCAGACTAACTCAAGGGGGGCAGCCCCAGCATTTT. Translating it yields CASRLTQGGQPQHF.

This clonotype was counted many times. This chain's CDR3 is CASRRYRDYGYTF. For the CDR3, the DNA is TGTGCCAGCAGAAGGTACAGGGACTATGGCTACACCTTC. This chain links TRBV2 with TRBJ1-2; maybe TRBD1 (6 bases). V shed 6 bases and J shed 3 bases, with 11 bases lying between them. This CDR3 spans 13 amino acids. The germline gives CDR1 SNHLY, CDR2 FYNNEI.